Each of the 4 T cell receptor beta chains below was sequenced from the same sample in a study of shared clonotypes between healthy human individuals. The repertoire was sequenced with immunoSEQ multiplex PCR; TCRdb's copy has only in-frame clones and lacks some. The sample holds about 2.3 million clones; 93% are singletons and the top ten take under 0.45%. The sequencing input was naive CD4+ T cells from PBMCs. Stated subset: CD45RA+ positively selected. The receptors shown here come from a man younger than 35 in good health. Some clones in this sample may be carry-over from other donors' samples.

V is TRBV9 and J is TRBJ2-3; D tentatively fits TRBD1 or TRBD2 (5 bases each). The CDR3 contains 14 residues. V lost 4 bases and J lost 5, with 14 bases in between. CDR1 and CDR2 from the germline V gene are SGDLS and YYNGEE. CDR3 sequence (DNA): TGTGCCAGCAGCCCCCGCGAGGGGCAAGATACGCAGTATTTT. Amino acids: CASSPREGQDTQYF.

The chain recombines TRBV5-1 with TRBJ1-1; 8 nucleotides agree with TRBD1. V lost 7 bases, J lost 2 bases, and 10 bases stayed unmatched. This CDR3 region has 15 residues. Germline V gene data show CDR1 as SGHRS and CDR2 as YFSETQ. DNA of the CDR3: TGCGCCAGCGCTCAGAGGACAGGGTATAACACTGAAGCTTTCTTT. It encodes CASAQRTGYNTEAFF.

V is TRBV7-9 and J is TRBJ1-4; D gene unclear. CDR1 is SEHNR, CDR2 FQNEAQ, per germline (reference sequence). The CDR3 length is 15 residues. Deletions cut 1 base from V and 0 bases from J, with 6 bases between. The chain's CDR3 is CASSLEGATNEKLFF. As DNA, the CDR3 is TGTGCCAGCAGCTTAGAAGGTGCAACTAATGAAAAACTGTTTTTT.

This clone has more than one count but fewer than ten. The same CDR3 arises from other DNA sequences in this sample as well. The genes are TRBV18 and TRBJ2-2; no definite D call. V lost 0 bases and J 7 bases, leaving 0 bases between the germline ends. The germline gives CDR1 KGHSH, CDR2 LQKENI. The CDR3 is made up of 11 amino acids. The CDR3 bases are TGTGCCAGCTCACCACCCGGGGAGCTGTTTTTT. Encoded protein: CASSPPGELFF. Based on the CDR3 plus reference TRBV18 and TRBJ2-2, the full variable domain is NAGVMQNPRHLVRRRGQEARLRCSPMKGHSHVYWYRQLPEEGLKFMVYLQKENIIDESGMPKERFSAEFPKEGPSILRIQQVVRGDSAAYFCASSPPGELFFGEGSRLTVL.